These 2 T cell receptor beta chains were all obtained from the same sample, sequenced in a study of OX40 agonist ivuxolimab in advanced cancers. Sequenced by immunoSEQ multiplex PCR; TCRdb stores in-frame clones only, minus some. The table has around 13,000 clones, roughly 88% seen once. The sequencing here drew on CD4+ or CD8+ T cells sorted from blood, taken in a trial of the OX40 agonist ivuxolimab. The receptors stem from an adult with an advanced solid tumor such as melanoma, head and neck, liver or kidney cancer.

This clone was seen a few times. V usage is TRBV12-5 and J usage is TRBJ2-2, with unresolved D. V lost 3 bases and J 2 bases, leaving 4 bases between the germline ends. Germline lookup yields CDR1 LGHNT and CDR2 FRNRAP. The CDR3 is 13 residues long. The CDR3 coding sequence is TGTGCTAGTGGTTTTGTAAACACCGGGGAGCTGTTTTTT. It yields the protein CASGFVNTGELFF.

The chain has TRBV18 and TRBJ2-1; D unresolved. The CDR3 totals 15 residues. The V and J ends lost 3 bases and 4 bases respectively, with 13 bases between them. The germline CDR1 and CDR2 sequences are KGHSH and LQKENI. The CDR3 nucleotides read TGTGCCAGCTCACCCCCCCGGTTTCGGTACAATGAGCAGTTCTTC. Protein: CASSPPRFRYNEQFF.